This T cell receptor (beta chain) stems from a study of regulatory T cells in long-lasting Graves disease. The wider study: Antithyroid drug exposure in newly diagnosed Graves' patients had lasted under 3 months. Broader study findings: Patients with persistent Graves' had lower TCR diversity than newly diagnosed patients.

Library construction for TCR beta used iRepertoire HTBI primers and Arm-PCR of CDR3 regions. TCRdb passed the multiplex PCR reads through MiXCR, listing each CDR3 protein once. The sample has about 400,000 distinct CDR3 sequences; roughly 15% are singletons. This clonotype was seen many times. Its specificity is not known. Time point meaning: newly diagnosed GD, antithyroid drugs for less than 3 months. Isolated PBMC RNA provided the starting material for the TCR library. American Thyroid Association guidelines served as the basis for diagnosing Graves' disease. Sequences were derived from peripheral blood mononuclear cells (PBMCs), sampled at new diagnosis, from a patient treated with antithyroid drugs. This receptor was identified in a female donor with Graves disease.

The CDR3 DNA reads TGTGCCAGCAGCGGGGCCGTTGGTGCCACTAATGAAAAACTGTTTTTT. Amino acid sequence: CASSGAVGATNEKLFF. The rearrangement links TRBV7-8 to TRBJ1-4, with D tentatively TRBD1 (5 bases). The CDR3 runs to 16 residues. V shed 5 bases and J shed 2 bases, with 15 bases lying between them. Germline CDR1 is SGHVS and CDR2 is FQNEAQ.